The rows below give T cell receptor beta chains drawn from one sample of a study of blood T cell repertoires in COVID-19. Libraries were prepared by immunoSEQ multiplex PCR; TCRdb keeps only in-frame clonotypes and omits some of them. In the table there are around 130,000 clones, roughly 89% of which are singletons. The sample taken for sequencing was peripheral blood. The origin of the receptors is a woman aged 45-59 years with acute or convalescent COVID-19. Both conserved end residues are part of each CDR3. The D gene is left open where the match is weak. Clone sizes are given selectively: once, few, many, or a class where the clone is expanded.

j_call	v_call	clone_size	d_call	cdr3_aa	cdr3_nt
TRBJ1-1	TRBV5-1	-	-	CASRGGYKAFF	TGCGCCAGCAGAGGAGGCTATAAAGCTTTCTTT
TRBJ1-1	TRBV7-2	-	TRBD1	CASSLEEGAYTEAFF	TGTGCCAGCAGCTTAGAGGAGGGGGCGTACACTGAAGCTTTCTTT
TRBJ1-4	TRBV27	once	-	CARQVRHEKLFF	TGTGCCAGACAGGTAAGGCATGAAAAACTGTTTTTT
TRBJ1-2	TRBV7-8	-	TRBD1	CASSFQGARGYTF	TGTGCCAGCAGCTTTCAGGGGGCGCGTGGCTACACCTTC
TRBJ2-1	TRBV4-1	once	-	CASSQGFGGRDGEQFF	TGCGCCAGCAGCCAGGGGTTCGGGGGACGTGATGGGGAGCAGTTCTTC
TRBJ1-3	TRBV18	-	-	CASSLASSRTGNTIYF	TGTGCCAGCTCATTAGCCTCGAGCCGGACTGGAAACACCATATATTTT
TRBJ2-7	TRBV7-2	-	-	CASSLALVVSYEQYF	TGTGCCAGCAGCTTAGCGTTAGTCGTCTCCTACGAGCAGTACTTC
TRBJ1-2	TRBV16	-	-	CASSQLGAAVYGYTF	TGTGCCAGCAGCCAATTAGGGGCGGCAGTATATGGCTACACCTTC
TRBJ2-3	TRBV6-1	-	-	CASRPLQGDTQYF	TGTGCCAGCAGACCCCTTCAGGGTGATACGCAGTATTTT
TRBJ2-7	TRBV6-2/TRBV6-3	-	TRBD1	CASSLIRDRAREQYF	TGTGCCAGCAGCCTAATCCGGGACAGGGCCCGGGAGCAGTACTTC
TRBJ1-3	TRBV28	few	-	CASSPPQVGNTIYF	TGTGCCAGCAGCCCCCCGCAGGTTGGAAACACCATATATTTT
TRBJ1-6	TRBV2	once	TRBD1	CASSEATGGNSPLHF	TGTGCCAGCAGTGAAGCTACAGGGGGTAATTCACCCCTCCACTTT
TRBJ1-1	TRBV12-3/TRBV12-4	few	-	CASSLFGNTEAFF	TGTGCCAGCAGTTTATTCGGGAACACTGAAGCTTTCTTT
TRBJ1-2	TRBV20-1	-	TRBD1	CSASRAGQIYGYTF	TGCAGTGCTAGTCGGGCGGGACAGATCTATGGCTACACCTTC
TRBJ1-1	TRBV2	-	TRBD1	CASSSRQGPNTEAFF	TGTGCCAGCAGTTCAAGACAGGGACCGAACACTGAAGCTTTCTTT
TRBJ1-1	TRBV6-2/TRBV6-3	once	TRBD1	CASSWKPGQSMNTEAFF	TGTGCCAGCAGTTGGAAACCGGGACAGTCGATGAACACTGAAGCTTTCTTT
TRBJ2-3	TRBV4-1	-	TRBD2	CASSQLFPGLAGFTDTQYF	TGCGCCAGCAGCCAGCTCTTTCCTGGACTAGCGGGATTCACAGATACGCAGTATTTT
TRBJ2-3	TRBV28	once	-	CASSPSTDTQYF	TGTGCCAGCAGCCCAAGCACAGATACGCAGTATTTT
TRBJ2-5	TRBV7-9	once	-	CASSSVGPETQYF	TGTGCCAGCAGCTCCGTGGGGCCAGAGACCCAGTACTTC
TRBJ1-4	TRBV9	-	-	CASSVMGGDEKLFF	TGTGCCAGCAGCGTAATGGGAGGGGATGAAAAACTGTTTTTT
TRBJ2-5	TRBV5-4	-	-	CASSFNNRPGETQYF	TGTGCCAGCAGCTTTAACAACAGACCCGGAGAGACCCAGTACTTC
TRBJ1-2	TRBV7-2	-	-	CASSLAVGGYTF	TGTGCCAGCAGCTTAGCCGTGGGCGGCTACACCTTC
TRBJ1-2	TRBV5-1	-	TRBD1	CASSLAGQGERGYTF	TGCGCCAGCAGCTTGGCCGGACAGGGGGAAAGAGGCTACACCTTC
TRBJ1-6	TRBV27	-	-	CASSLRDRGIGNSPLHF	TGTGCCAGCAGTTTACGAGACCGGGGGATAGGCAATTCACCCCTCCACTTT
TRBJ2-7	TRBV29-1	-	-	CSVEVVQGGEQYF	TGCAGCGTTGAAGTGGTGCAGGGAGGCGAGCAGTACTTC